Below are 21 T cell receptor beta chains sequenced from a single sample in a study of glioma-infiltrating T cells after dendritic cell vaccination. Using immunoSEQ multiplex PCR, the repertoire was profiled, and TCRdb retains in-frame clones only, with some absent. In the table there are tens of thousands of clones, roughly 90% of which are singletons. The source material was blood, sampled before dendritic cell vaccination. The receptors here all came from a human donor with glioblastoma.

The rearrangement links TRBV5-1 to TRBJ1-2; 11 nucleotides match TRBD1. Germline CDR1 reads SGHRS; CDR2 reads YFSETQ. Germline trimming cut 5 bases from V and 7 bases from J; bases unmatched to any gene: 13. This CDR3 contains 16 residues. Here the CDR3 DNA reads TGCGCCAGCAGGCTCGGACAGGGGGCTCGGGAGGGTGGCTACACCTTC. As protein: CASRLGQGAREGGYTF.

This clone was picked up one time. The V and J genes are TRBV4-1 and TRBJ2-1; 15 nucleotides line up with TRBD2. The V segment lost 5 bases and the J segment 2 bases; nucleotides outside the gene matches: 4. Germline-derived CDR1 and CDR2 are MGHRA and YSYEKL. CDR3 length equals 17 residues. CDR3 DNA: TGCGCCAGCAGCTACGGACTAGCGGGGGGGACCTACAATGAGCAGTTCTTC. Its translation: CASSYGLAGGTYNEQFF.

For this clone: Other DNA sequences within the sample encode an identical CDR3. This chain uses TRBV4-1 with TRBJ2-5; 11 bases agree with TRBD2. The germline V gene encodes CDR1 MGHRA and CDR2 YSYEKL. The CDR3 contains 15 residues. The V gene end was trimmed by 1 base and the J gene end by 3 bases; junction bases not matched to a gene: 1. The CDR3 sequence: CASSQVSGGEETQYF. CDR3 DNA: TGCGCCAGCAGCCAAGTTAGCGGGGGGGAAGAGACCCAGTACTTC.

V and J are TRBV6-1 and TRBJ1-4, with no clear D. V lost 2 bases and J lost 7, with 8 bases in between. Germline CDR1 is MNHNS and CDR2 is SASEGT. The CDR3 runs to 13 residues. For the CDR3, the DNA is TGTGCCAGCAGTGAAATCCAGGCTGAAAAACTGTTTTTT. Protein product: CASSEIQAEKLFF.

This rearrangement joins TRBV7-5 to TRBJ2-3; the D call TRBD1 from the table was never checked on the DNA. TRBV7-5 is an annotated pseudogene. This CDR3 is 14 amino acids long. CDR3 amino acids: CARSTGFRGDTQYF. CDR3 coding DNA: TGTGCCAGAAGTACAGGGTTTAGGGGGGATACGCAGTATTTT.

The gene calls are TRBV19 and TRBJ2-5; weak D call: TRBD1 (5 bases). Germline lookup yields CDR1 LNHDA and CDR2 SQIVND (reference sequence). The germline V and J ends were trimmed by 4 bases and 3 bases, with 9 bases remaining between them. The CDR3 length is 13 residues. The CDR3 DNA is TGTGCCAGTAGTACCTTGACAGAAGAGACCCAGTACTTC. Its protein is CASSTLTEETQYF.

The V gene is TRBV2, the J gene TRBJ1-1; D is uncertain. This CDR3 spans 14 amino acids. The germline gives CDR1 SNHLY, CDR2 FYNNEI. Trimming removed 2 bases from V and 0 bases from J, with 7 bases in between. The CDR3 region is CASSESSLNTEAFF. CDR3 DNA: TGTGCCAGCAGTGAAAGCTCCCTGAACACTGAAGCTTTCTTT. Supplemented by reference TRBV2 and TRBJ1-1, the full variable domain reads EPEVTQTPSHQVTQMGQEVILRCVPISNHLYFYWYRQILGQKVEFLVSFYNNEISEKSEIFDDQFSVERPDGSNFTLKIRSTKLEDSAMYFCASSESSLNTEAFFGQGTRLTVV.

This clone has a handful of counts. V usage is TRBV5-8 and J usage is TRBJ1-2; TRBD1 matches at 9 bases. V lost 3 bases to trimming and J lost 2 bases; unmatched junction nucleotides: 5. This CDR3 comprises 15 residues. Germline loops: CDR1 SGHTS, CDR2 YDEGEE. The CDR3 here is CASSYTGTGNYGYTF. The CDR3, as DNA: TGTGCCAGCAGCTATACCGGGACAGGGAACTATGGCTACACCTTC.

This chain uses TRBV5-4 with TRBJ2-7, with D unresolved. CDR3 length: 14 residues. V was trimmed by 1 base and J by 0 bases, leaving 8 bases between them. Germline V gives CDR1 SGHNT, CDR2 YYREEE (reference sequence). CDR3 nucleotide sequence: TGTGCCAGCAGCTTGCCCGGAGCCTCCTACGAGCAGTACTTC. As protein: CASSLPGASYEQYF.

The rearrangement uses TRBV9 and TRBJ2-2; D perhaps matches TRBD2 (5 bases). V lost 0 bases, J lost 6 bases, and 9 bases lay in between. Germline CDR1 and CDR2: SGDLS and YYNGEE. The CDR3 runs 14 residues. CDR3 residues: CASSVGGDPGELFF. In DNA, the CDR3 is TGTGCCAGCAGCGTAGGGGGAGACCCCGGGGAGCTGTTTTTT.

The gene calls are TRBV4-1 and TRBJ1-1, with D tentatively TRBD1 (5 bases). This CDR3 is 15 amino acids long. CDR1 and CDR2 from the germline V gene are MGHRA and YSYEKL. V lost 0 bases and J 5 bases, leaving 13 bases between the germline ends. The DNA of the CDR3 is TGCGCCAGCAGCCAAGATGCAGGGTTGGTTACTGAAGCTTTCTTT. This sequence encodes CASSQDAGLVTEAFF.

The genes are TRBV5-8 and TRBJ2-7; 7 nucleotides line up with TRBD2. The germline CDR1 and CDR2 sequences are SGHTS and YDEGEE. The CDR3 sequence is 14 residues long. The junction had 1 base not matched to a gene; V was cut back by 0 bases and J by 1 base. CDR3 DNA: TGTGCCAGCAGCTTGGTGCGGGAGTCCTACGAGCAGTACTTC. Amino acid sequence: CASSLVRESYEQYF. Using reference TRBV5-8 and TRBJ2-7 for the parts outside the CDR3, the full variable domain is EAGVTQSPTHLIKTRGQQATLRCSPISGHTSVYWYQQALGLGLQFLLWYDEGEERNRGNFPPRFSGRQFPNYSSELNVNALELEDSALYLCASSLVRESYEQYFGPGTRLTVT.

Written as DNA, the CDR3 is TGTGCCACCAGCAGAGAGCAGGGAATAAGTGGCTACACCTTC. Encoded protein: CATSREQGISGYTF. This sequence joins TRBV15 and TRBJ1-2; a weak D match, TRBD1 (5 bases). Germline V gene data show CDR1 as LNHNV and CDR2 as YYDKDF (reference sequence). The V gene lost 0 bases and the J gene lost 7 bases, with 12 bases spanning the gap. The CDR3 contains 14 residues. Combining the CDR3 with reference TRBV15 and TRBJ1-2 gives the whole variable domain DAMVIQNPRYQVTQFGKPVTLSCSQTLNHNVMYWYQQKSSQAPKLLFHYYDKDFNNEADTPDNFQSRRPNTSFCFLDIRSPGLGDTAMYLCATSREQGISGYTFGSGTRLTVV.

The chain carries TRBV4-1 and TRBJ2-5, with TRBD1 matching 9 bases. The CDR3 runs 16 residues. Germline CDR1 and CDR2: MGHRA and YSYEKL. With V trimmed by 4 bases and J by 4 bases, 10 bases remained unmatched. CDR3 sequence (DNA): TGCGCCAGCAGCCGGATACAGGGGGCTGTGGGAGAGACCCAGTACTTC. Translation gives CASSRIQGAVGETQYF.

This chain links TRBV27 with TRBJ2-1; 7 nucleotides align to TRBD2. With V trimmed by 1 base and J by 14 bases, 5 bases remained unmatched. The CDR3 sequence is 12 residues long. Germline CDR1 MNHEY, CDR2 SMNVEV (reference sequence). DNA of the CDR3: TGTGCCAGCAGTTTATTCGGCGGGAGTAAGTTCTTC. As protein: CASSLFGGSKFF.

The chain links TRBV29-1 to TRBJ1-1, with 10 bases identical to TRBD1. Per germline, CDR1 SQVTM and CDR2 ANQGSEA. The CDR3 runs to 13 residues. Trimming at V came to 7 bases and at J to 5 bases, leaving 7 bases not matched to a gene. Written as DNA, the CDR3 is TGCAGCGCTACGGACAGGGGGAGGACTGAAGCTTTCTTT. Its translation: CSATDRGRTEAFF.

J is TRBJ2-5 and V is TRBV2, with TRBD1 identical over 8 bases. J was trimmed by 5 bases and V by 6 bases; bases with no gene match: 8. The CDR3 covers 14 residues. The V gene's germline CDR1 is SNHLY and CDR2 FYNNEI. CDR3 protein: CASRGWTGYETQYF. The DNA of the CDR3 is TGTGCCAGCAGGGGATGGACAGGGTACGAGACCCAGTACTTC.

The rearrangement uses TRBV5-1 and TRBJ2-3; 12 bases match TRBD2. There are 17 residues in the CDR3. Germline V CDR1 and CDR2: SGHRS, YFSETQ. The ends lost 0 bases at V and 0 bases at J; junction bases unmatched: 2. The CDR3 region is CASSLAGLAGSTDTQYF. The CDR3 DNA sequence: TGCGCCAGCAGCTTGGCCGGACTAGCGGGGAGCACAGATACGCAGTATTTT. Complete variable domain (other parts from reference TRBV5-1 and TRBJ2-3): KAGVTQTPRYLIKTRGQQVTLSCSPISGHRSVSWYQQTPGQGLQFLFEYFSETQRNKGNFPGRFSGRQFSNSRSEMNVSTLELGDSALYLCASSLAGLAGSTDTQYFGPGTRLTVL.

The chain joins TRBV5-4 to TRBJ2-3; 9 bases agree with TRBD1. V was pared by 4 bases and J by 0 bases, with 3 bases of the junction left unmatched. The CDR3 is 15 amino acids. Germline V gene lookup returns CDR1 SGHNT and CDR2 YYREEE (reference sequence). CDR3 DNA sequence: TGTGCCAGCAGCACAACAGGGGGCAGCACAGATACGCAGTATTTT. Protein sequence: CASSTTGGSTDTQYF.

CDR3 amino acids: CASSYSGQTSGNTIYF. The CDR3, as DNA: TGTGCCAGTAGTTATTCGGGACAGACCTCTGGAAACACCATATATTTT. The V gene is TRBV19, the J gene TRBJ1-3, with 7 bases aligning to TRBD1. Trimming at V came to 5 bases and at J to 0 bases, leaving 7 bases not matched to a gene. The CDR3 totals 16 residues. The V gene's germline CDR1 is LNHDA and CDR2 SQIVND (reference sequence). Full variable domain (rest looked up from reference TRBV19 and TRBJ1-3): DGGITQSPKYLFRKEGQNVTLSCEQNLNHDAMYWYRQDPGQGLRLIYYSQIVNDFQKGDIAEGYSVSREKKESFPLTVTSAQKNPTAFYLCASSYSGQTSGNTIYFGEGSWLTVV.

The rearrangement joins TRBV5-1 to TRBJ1-4, with 7 bases that match TRBD1. The CDR3 has 16 amino acids. CDR1 SGHRS and CDR2 YFSETQ come from the germline V gene. V gave up 2 bases and J gave up 7 bases; unmatched junction bases: 11. Here the CDR3 DNA reads TGCGCCAGCAGCTTAAGGGAAGGGGGCTCGGCTGAAAAACTGTTTTTT. Encoded protein: CASSLREGGSAEKLFF.